This entry lists 15 T cell receptor beta chains sequenced from one sample in a study of T cell changes during pregnancy in multiple sclerosis. Measured with immunoSEQ multiplex PCR; TCRdb has only the in-frame clones, and not every one. Of 67,000 or so clones listed, approximately 92% were seen once; the top ten hold approximately 3%. Sequencing was performed on CD8+ T cells from peripheral blood mononuclear cells, taken in the third trimester of pregnancy. These TCRs come from a female donor in good health, enrolled as a control in a pregnancy study.

The V call is TRBV27, the J call TRBJ1-1, with unresolved D. The V gene's germline CDR1 is MNHEY and CDR2 SMNVEV (reference sequence). V was pared by 8 bases and J by 4 bases, with 14 bases between. This CDR3 is built from 13 residues. CDR3 nucleotides: TGTGCCAGCGGTCCGGGATCGGGCACTGAAGCTTTCTTT. Translation: CASGPGSGTEAFF.

The V and J genes are TRBV29-1 and TRBJ1-2, with D unresolved. This CDR3 is 12 amino acids long. The V and J ends lost 4 bases and 2 bases respectively, with 8 bases between them. From germline, CDR1 is SQVTM and CDR2 ANQGSEA. The CDR3: CSVGRSNYGYTF. The CDR3 nucleotides are TGCAGCGTTGGCCGGTCGAACTATGGCTACACCTTC.

The V gene is TRBV14, the J gene TRBJ1-2; D remains unclear. The CDR3 is 15 residues long. The V end lost 5 bases, the J end lost 4 bases, and 17 bases lay between the germline ends. The germline CDR1 and CDR2 sequences are SGHDN and FVKESK. As DNA, the CDR3 is TGTGCCAGCAGCTTGTGTAGAGTATTTTTCTATGGCTACACCTTC. Translation gives CASSLCRVFFYGYTF. The variable domain in full, with the rest retrieved from reference TRBV14 and TRBJ1-2, is EAGVTQFPSHSVIEKGQTVTLRCDPISGHDNLYWYRRVMGKEIKFLLHFVKESKQDESGMPNNRFLAERTGGTYSTLKVQPAELEDSGVYFCASSLCRVFFYGYTFGSGTRLTVV.

The chain is built from TRBV27 and TRBJ1-1; tentative D call: TRBD1 (6 bases). This CDR3 is built from 13 residues. Germline values: CDR1 MNHEY, CDR2 SMNVEV (reference sequence). The V end lost 4 bases, the J end lost 2 bases, and 8 bases lay between the germline ends. CDR3 sequence reads: CASSSGANTEAFF. CDR3 nucleotides: TGTGCCAGCAGTTCAGGGGCCAACACTGAAGCTTTCTTT.

The genes are TRBV27 and TRBJ1-1; TRBD1 might be the D (6 bases). This CDR3 comprises 12 residues. Germline V gene lookup returns CDR1 MNHEY and CDR2 SMNVEV (reference sequence). The germline V and J ends were trimmed by 9 bases and 1 base, with 9 bases remaining between them. CDR3 region: CASQQGNTEAFF. CDR3 nucleotides: TGTGCCAGTCAACAGGGGAACACTGAAGCTTTCTTT.

The chain recombines TRBV9 with TRBJ2-1; the D gene is possibly TRBD2 (6 bases). Trimming cost V 3 bases and J 2 bases, with 12 bases left between them. The CDR3 is 15 amino acids. Germline CDR1 is SGDLS and CDR2 is YYNGEE. The CDR3 protein is CASSGEVTTYNEQFF. The DNA of the CDR3 is TGTGCCAGCAGCGGGGAGGTAACGACCTACAATGAGCAGTTCTTC.

Written as DNA, the CDR3 is TGTGCCGCATCAGGGGATGTTGACACTGAAGCTTTCTTT. Translating it yields CAASGDVDTEAFF. The rearrangement links TRBV15 to TRBJ1-1; D might be TRBD1 (6 bases). CDR3 size: 13 residues. Germline CDR1 and CDR2: LNHNV and YYDKDF (reference sequence). The ends were cut back, 11 bases at V and 3 bases at J, with 16 bases in the middle. The variable domain in full, with the rest retrieved from reference TRBV15 and TRBJ1-1, is DAMVIQNPRYQVTQFGKPVTLSCSQTLNHNVMYWYQQKSSQAPKLLFHYYDKDFNNEADTPDNFQSRRPNTSFCFLDIRSPGLGDTAMYLCAASGDVDTEAFFGQGTRLTVV.

The rearrangement joins TRBV27 to TRBJ1-1, with no clear D. The CDR3 is 14 amino acids. Germline loops: CDR1 MNHEY, CDR2 SMNVEV (reference sequence). V shed 7 bases and J shed 11 bases, with 23 bases lying between them. This CDR3 reads CASTNRGDLRHAFF. The CDR3 bases are TGTGCCAGCACTAACCGGGGAGATCTCCGACATGCTTTCTTT.

This chain connects TRBV11-3 to TRBJ1-2; D may be TRBD1 (5 bases). This CDR3 has 16 residues. Germline V gives CDR1 SGHNT, CDR2 YENEEA. V dropped 0 bases and J dropped 7 bases, with 18 bases sitting between them. The CDR3 nucleotides read TGTGCCAGCAGCTTAGAGGGGGAAAAGGGAGGGCTTGGCTACACCTTC. Its translation: CASSLEGEKGGLGYTF.

V usage is TRBV6-1 and J usage is TRBJ1-1; 8 bases are a match to TRBD1. CDR1 MNHNS and CDR2 SASEGT come from the germline V gene. V was pared by 2 bases and J by 3 bases, with 5 bases of the junction left unmatched. The CDR3 contains 15 residues. This CDR3 is CASSETTGADTEAFF. CDR3 DNA sequence: TGTGCCAGCAGTGAAACGACAGGGGCGGACACTGAAGCTTTCTTT.

This clone was seen only a few times. The J gene is TRBJ1-1, the V gene TRBV5-5, with D hard to call. Between the trimmed V and J ends, which lost 0 bases and 0 bases, there was a span of 9 bases. This CDR3 region has 15 residues. The germline CDR1 and CDR2 sequences are SGHKS and YYEKEE (reference sequence). The CDR3 bases are TGTGCCAGCAGCTTGGAATCGGGATTGAACACTGAAGCTTTCTTT. The encoded protein is CASSLESGLNTEAFF.

CDR3 DNA: TGCGCCAGCAGCCAAGATCGGGGGGCCGGGGAGCTGTTTTTT. Encoded protein: CASSQDRGAGELFF. The chain is built from TRBV4-3 and TRBJ2-2; 7 nucleotides line up with TRBD2. The CDR3 length is 14 residues. Per germline, CDR1 LGHNA and CDR2 YSLEER. Trimming cost V 0 bases and J 6 bases; bases outside gene matches: 1.

The chain links TRBV4-1 to TRBJ1-1; D might be TRBD1 (6 bases). Per the germline V gene, CDR1 is MGHRA and CDR2 is YSYEKL. The CDR3 has 16 residues. The V gene lost 1 base and the J gene lost 5 bases, with 17 bases spanning the gap. The CDR3, as DNA: TGCGCCAGCAGCCAAGTTGGGGGGGGGCTACGGACTGAAGCTTTCTTT. It yields the protein CASSQVGGGLRTEAFF.

The chain couples TRBV29-1 to TRBJ1-1; 7 positions match TRBD1. CDR1 is SQVTM and CDR2 is ANQGSEA in the germline V gene. Trimming took 6 bases from V and 0 from J; bases not matched to a gene: 10. The CDR3 extends over 15 amino acids. CDR3 DNA: TGCAGCGTCGTCCCGGGACAGAGCATGAACACTGAAGCTTTCTTT. Amino acids: CSVVPGQSMNTEAFF.

The chain uses TRBV5-4 and TRBJ2-7; 9 nucleotides match TRBD1. There are 14 residues in the CDR3. The J segment lost 4 bases and the V segment lost 4 bases, leaving 6 bases of the junction unmatched. Germline V gene sequence: CDR1 SGHNT, CDR2 YYREEE (reference sequence). The CDR3 protein is CASSPDRGRYEQYF. The CDR3 bases are TGTGCCAGCAGCCCGGACAGGGGCAGGTACGAGCAGTACTTC.